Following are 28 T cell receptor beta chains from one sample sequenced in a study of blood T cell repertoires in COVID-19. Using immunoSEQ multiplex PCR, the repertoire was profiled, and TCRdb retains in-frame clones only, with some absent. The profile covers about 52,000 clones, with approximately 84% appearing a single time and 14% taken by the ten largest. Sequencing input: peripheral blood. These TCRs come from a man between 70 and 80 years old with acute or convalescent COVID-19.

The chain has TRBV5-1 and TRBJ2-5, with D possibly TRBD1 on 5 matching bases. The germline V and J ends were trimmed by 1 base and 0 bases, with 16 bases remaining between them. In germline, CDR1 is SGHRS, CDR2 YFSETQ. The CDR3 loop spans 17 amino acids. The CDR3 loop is CASSLHTPTADQETQYF. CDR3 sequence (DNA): TGCGCCAGCAGCTTGCACACTCCGACAGCCGACCAAGAGACCCAGTACTTC.

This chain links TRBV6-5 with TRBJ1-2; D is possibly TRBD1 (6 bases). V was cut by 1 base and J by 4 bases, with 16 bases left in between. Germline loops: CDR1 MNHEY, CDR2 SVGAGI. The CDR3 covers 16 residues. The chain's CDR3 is CASSYLGGDGSYGYTF. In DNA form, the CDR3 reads TGTGCCAGCAGTTACTTAGGGGGGGATGGTAGCTATGGCTACACCTTC.

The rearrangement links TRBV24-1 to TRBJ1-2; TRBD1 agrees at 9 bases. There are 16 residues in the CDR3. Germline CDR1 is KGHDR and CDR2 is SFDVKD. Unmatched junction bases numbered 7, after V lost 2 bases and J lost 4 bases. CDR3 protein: CATSDSKDRGGYGYTF. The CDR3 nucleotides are TGTGCCACCAGTGATTCTAAGGACAGGGGAGGCTATGGCTACACCTTC.

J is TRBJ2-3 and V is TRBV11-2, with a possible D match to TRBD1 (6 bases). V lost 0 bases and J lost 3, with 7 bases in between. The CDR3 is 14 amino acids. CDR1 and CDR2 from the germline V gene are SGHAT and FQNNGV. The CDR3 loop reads CASSLDRGTDTQYF. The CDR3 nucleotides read TGTGCCAGCAGCTTAGACAGGGGAACAGATACGCAGTATTTT.

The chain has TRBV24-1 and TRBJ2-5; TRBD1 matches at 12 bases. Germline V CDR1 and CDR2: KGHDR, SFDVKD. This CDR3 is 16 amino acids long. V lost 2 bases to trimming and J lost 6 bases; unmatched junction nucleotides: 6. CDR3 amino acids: CATSDSGTGGPKTQYF. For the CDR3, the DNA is TGTGCCACCAGTGATTCGGGGACAGGGGGCCCGAAGACCCAGTACTTC.

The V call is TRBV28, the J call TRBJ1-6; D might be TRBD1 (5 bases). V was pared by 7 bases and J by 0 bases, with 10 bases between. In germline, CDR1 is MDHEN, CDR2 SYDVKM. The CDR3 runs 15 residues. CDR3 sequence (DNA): TGTGCCAGCACCTCAGGGCGCTCCTATAATTCACCCCTCCACTTT. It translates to CASTSGRSYNSPLHF.

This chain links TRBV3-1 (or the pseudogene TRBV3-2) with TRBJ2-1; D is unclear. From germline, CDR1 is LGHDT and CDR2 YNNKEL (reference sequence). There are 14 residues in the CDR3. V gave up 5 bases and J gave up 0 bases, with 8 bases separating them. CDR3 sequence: CASSSRSSYNEQFF. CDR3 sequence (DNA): TGTGCCAGCAGCTCAAGGAGCTCCTACAATGAGCAGTTCTTC.

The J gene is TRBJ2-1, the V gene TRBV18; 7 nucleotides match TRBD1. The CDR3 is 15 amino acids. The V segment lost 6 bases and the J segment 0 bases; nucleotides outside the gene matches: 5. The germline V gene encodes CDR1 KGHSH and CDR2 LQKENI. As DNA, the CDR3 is TGTGCCAGCTCGCAGACAGGGAGCTCCTACAATGAGCAGTTCTTC. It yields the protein CASSQTGSSYNEQFF. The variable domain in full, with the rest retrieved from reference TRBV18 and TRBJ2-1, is NAGVMQNPRHLVRRRGQEARLRCSPMKGHSHVYWYRQLPEEGLKFMVYLQKENIIDESGMPKERFSAEFPKEGPSILRIQQVVRGDSAAYFCASSQTGSSYNEQFFGPGTRLTVL.

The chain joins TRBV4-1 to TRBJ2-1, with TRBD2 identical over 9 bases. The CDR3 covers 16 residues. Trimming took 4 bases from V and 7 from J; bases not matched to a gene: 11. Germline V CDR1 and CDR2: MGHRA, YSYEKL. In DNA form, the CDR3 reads TGCGCCAGCAGCCGTGGAGGTAGCGGGAGTAGTAATGAGCAGTTCTTC. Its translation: CASSRGGSGSSNEQFF.

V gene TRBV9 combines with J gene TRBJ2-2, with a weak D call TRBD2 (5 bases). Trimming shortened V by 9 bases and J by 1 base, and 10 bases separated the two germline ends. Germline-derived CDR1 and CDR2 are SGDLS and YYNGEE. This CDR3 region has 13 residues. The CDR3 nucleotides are TGTGCCACTCGGAGGAGGAACACCGGGGAGCTGTTTTTT. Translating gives CATRRRNTGELFF.

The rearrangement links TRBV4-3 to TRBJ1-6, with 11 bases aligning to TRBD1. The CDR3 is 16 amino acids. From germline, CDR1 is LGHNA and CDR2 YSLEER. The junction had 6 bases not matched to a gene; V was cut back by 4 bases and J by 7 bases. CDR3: CASSPGQGVDNSPLHF. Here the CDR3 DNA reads TGCGCCAGCAGCCCGGGACAGGGGGTAGACAATTCACCCCTCCACTTT.

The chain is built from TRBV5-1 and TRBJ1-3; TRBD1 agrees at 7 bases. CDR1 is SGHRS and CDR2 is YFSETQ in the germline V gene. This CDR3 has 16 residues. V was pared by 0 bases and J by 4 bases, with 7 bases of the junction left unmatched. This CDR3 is CASSLALGTVGNTIYF. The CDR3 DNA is TGCGCCAGCAGCTTGGCCCTTGGGACAGTCGGAAACACCATATATTTT.

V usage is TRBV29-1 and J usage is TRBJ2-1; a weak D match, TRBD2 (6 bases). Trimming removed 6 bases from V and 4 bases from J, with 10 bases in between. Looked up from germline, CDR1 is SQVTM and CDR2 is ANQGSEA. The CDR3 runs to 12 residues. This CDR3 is CSVPGTYNEQFF. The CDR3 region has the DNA TGCAGCGTCCCAGGGACTTACAATGAGCAGTTCTTC.

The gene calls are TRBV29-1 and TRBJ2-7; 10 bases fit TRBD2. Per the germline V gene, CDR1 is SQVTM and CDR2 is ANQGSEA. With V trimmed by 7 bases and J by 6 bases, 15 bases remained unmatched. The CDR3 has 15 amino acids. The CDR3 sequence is CSATKGTSVSLEQYF. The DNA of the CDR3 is TGCAGCGCCACAAAGGGGACTAGCGTTAGTCTCGAGCAGTACTTC.

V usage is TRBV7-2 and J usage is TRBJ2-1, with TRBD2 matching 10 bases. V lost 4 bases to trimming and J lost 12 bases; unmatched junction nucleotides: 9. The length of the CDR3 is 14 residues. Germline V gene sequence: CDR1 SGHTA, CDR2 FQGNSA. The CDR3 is CASSYGTSAVRQFF. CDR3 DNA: TGTGCCAGCAGCTACGGGACTAGCGCGGTTCGGCAGTTCTTC.

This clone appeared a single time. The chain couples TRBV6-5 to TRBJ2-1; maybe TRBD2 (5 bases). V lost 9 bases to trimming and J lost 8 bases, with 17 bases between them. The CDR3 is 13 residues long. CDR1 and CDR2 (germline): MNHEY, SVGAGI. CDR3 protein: CASTREGPHEQFF. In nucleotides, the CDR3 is TGTGCCAGTACACGTGAGGGCCCACATGAGCAGTTCTTC.

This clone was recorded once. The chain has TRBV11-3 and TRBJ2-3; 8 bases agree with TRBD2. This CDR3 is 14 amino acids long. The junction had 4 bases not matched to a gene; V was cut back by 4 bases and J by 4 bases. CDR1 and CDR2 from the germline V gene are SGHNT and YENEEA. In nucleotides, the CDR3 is TGTGCCAGCAGCTCCGGACTAGCCCCAGATACGCAGTATTTT. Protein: CASSSGLAPDTQYF. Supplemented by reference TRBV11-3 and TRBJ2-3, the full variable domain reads EAGVVQSPRYKIIEKKQPVAFWCNPISGHNTLYWYLQNLGQGPELLIRYENEEAVDDSQLPKDRFSAERLKGVDSTLKIQPAELGDSAVYLCASSSGLAPDTQYFGPGTRLTVL.

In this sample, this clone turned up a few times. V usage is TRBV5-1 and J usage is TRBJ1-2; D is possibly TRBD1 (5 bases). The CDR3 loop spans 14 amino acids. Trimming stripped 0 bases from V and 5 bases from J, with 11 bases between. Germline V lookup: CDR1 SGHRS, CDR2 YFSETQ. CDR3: CASSLDRGGYGYTF. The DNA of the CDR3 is TGCGCCAGCAGCTTGGATAGGGGAGGGTATGGCTACACCTTC.

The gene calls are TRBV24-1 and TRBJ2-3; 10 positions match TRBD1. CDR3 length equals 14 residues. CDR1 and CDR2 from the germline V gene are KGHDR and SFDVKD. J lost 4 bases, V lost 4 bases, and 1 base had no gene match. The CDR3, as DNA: TGTGCCACCAGTGAGACAGGGGGCCCAGATACGCAGTATTTT. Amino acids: CATSETGGPDTQYF.

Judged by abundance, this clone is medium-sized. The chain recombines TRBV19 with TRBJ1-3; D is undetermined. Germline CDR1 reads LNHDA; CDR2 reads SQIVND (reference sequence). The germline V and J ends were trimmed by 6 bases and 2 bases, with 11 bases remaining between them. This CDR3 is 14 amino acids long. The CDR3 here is CASSTSGAGNTIYF. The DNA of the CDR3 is TGTGCCAGTAGCACTTCCGGGGCTGGAAACACCATATATTTT.

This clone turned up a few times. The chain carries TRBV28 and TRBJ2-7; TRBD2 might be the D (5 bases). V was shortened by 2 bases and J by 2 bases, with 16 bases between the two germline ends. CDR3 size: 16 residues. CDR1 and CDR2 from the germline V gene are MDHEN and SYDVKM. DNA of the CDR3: TGTGCCAGCAGTTTAAAGTGGGGAGAGTGGGCCTACGAGCAGTACTTC. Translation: CASSLKWGEWAYEQYF.

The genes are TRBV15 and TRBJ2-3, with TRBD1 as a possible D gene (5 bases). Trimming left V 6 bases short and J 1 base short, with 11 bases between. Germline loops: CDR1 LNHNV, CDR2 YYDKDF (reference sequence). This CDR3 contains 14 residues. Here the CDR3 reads CATRARVRTDTQYF. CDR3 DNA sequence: TGTGCCACCAGGGCCAGGGTTCGCACAGATACGCAGTATTTT. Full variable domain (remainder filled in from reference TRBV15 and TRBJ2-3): DAMVIQNPRYQVTQFGKPVTLSCSQTLNHNVMYWYQQKSSQAPKLLFHYYDKDFNNEADTPDNFQSRRPNTSFCFLDIRSPGLGDTAMYLCATRARVRTDTQYFGPGTRLTVL.

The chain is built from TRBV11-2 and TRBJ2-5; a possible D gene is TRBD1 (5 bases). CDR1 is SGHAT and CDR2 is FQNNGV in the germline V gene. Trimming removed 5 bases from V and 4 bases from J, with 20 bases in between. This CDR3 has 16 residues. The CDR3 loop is CASSQGPQLRGETQYF. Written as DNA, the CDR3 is TGTGCCAGCAGCCAAGGGCCCCAACTAAGGGGAGAGACCCAGTACTTC.

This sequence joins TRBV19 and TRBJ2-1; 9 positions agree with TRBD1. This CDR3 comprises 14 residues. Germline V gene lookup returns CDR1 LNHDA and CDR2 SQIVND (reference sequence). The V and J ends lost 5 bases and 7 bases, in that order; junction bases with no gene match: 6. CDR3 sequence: CASSFGQGSNEQFF. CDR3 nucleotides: TGTGCCAGTAGTTTCGGACAGGGGTCTAATGAGCAGTTCTTC.

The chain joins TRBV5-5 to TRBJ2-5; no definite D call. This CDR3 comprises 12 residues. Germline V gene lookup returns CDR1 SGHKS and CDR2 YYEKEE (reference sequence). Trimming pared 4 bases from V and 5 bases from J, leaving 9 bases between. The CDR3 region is CASSGPRETQYF. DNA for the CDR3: TGTGCCAGCAGCGGGCCCCGGGAGACCCAGTACTTC.

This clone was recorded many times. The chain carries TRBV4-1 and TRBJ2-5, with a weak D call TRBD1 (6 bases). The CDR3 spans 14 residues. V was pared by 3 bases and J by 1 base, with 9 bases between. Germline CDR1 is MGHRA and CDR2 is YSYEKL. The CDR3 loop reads CASSQRDIQETQYF. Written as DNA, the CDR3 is TGCGCCAGCAGCCAGAGGGACATCCAAGAGACCCAGTACTTC.

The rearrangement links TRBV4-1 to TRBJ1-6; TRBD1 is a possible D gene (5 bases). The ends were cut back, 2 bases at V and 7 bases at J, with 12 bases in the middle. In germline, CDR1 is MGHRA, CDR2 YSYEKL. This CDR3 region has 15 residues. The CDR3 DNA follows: TGCGCCAGCAGCCAAACAGGCGATTGGAATTCACCCCTCCACTTT. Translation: CASSQTGDWNSPLHF.

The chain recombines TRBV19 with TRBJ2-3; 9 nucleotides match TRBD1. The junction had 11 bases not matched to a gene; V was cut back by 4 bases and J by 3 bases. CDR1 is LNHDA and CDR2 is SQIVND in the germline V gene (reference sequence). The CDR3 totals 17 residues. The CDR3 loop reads CASSTSSGTGTTDTQYF. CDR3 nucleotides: TGTGCCAGTAGTACGTCCTCCGGGACAGGGACGACAGATACGCAGTATTTT. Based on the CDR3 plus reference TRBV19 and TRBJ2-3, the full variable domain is DGGITQSPKYLFRKEGQNVTLSCEQNLNHDAMYWYRQDPGQGLRLIYYSQIVNDFQKGDIAEGYSVSREKKESFPLTVTSAQKNPTAFYLCASSTSSGTGTTDTQYFGPGTRLTVL.